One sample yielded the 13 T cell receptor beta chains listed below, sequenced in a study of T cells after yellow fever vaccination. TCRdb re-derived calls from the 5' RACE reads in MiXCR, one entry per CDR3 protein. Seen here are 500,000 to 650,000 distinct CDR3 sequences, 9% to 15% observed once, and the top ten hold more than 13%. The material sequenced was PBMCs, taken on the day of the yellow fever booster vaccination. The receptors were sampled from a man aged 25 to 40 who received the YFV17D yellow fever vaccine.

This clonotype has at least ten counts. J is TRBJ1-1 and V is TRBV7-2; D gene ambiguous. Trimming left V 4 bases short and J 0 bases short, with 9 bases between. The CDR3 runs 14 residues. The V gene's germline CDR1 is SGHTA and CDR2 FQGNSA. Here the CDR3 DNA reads TGTGCCAGCAGCTACGGACGGGTGAACACTGAAGCTTTCTTT. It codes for CASSYGRVNTEAFF.

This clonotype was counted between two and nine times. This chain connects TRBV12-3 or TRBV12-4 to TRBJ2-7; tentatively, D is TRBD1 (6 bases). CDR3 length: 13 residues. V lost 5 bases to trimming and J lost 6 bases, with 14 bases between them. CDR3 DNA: TGTGCCAGCAGTCGCCGTGCAGGGGCCGAGCAGTACTTC. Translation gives CASSRRAGAEQYF.

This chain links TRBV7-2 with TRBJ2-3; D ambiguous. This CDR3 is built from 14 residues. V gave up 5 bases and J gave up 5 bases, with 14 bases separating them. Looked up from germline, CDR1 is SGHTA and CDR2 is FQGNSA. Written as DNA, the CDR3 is TGTGCCAGCAGCCCCAACCCTGCAGGAGATACGCAGTATTTT. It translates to CASSPNPAGDTQYF.

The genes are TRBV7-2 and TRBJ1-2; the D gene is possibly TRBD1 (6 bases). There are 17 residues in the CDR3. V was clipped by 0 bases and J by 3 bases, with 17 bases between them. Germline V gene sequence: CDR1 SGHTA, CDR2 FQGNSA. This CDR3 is CASSLAPLGGGYYGYTF. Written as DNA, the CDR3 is TGTGCCAGCAGCTTAGCCCCACTTGGAGGGGGTTACTATGGCTACACCTTC.

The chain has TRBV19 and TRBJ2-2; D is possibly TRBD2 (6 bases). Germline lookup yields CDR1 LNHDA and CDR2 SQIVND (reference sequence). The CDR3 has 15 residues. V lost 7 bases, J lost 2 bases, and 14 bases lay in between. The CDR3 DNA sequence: TGTGCCAGTAAAACCGGGACTCTAAACACCGGGGAGCTGTTTTTT. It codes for CASKTGTLNTGELFF.

CDR3 nucleotides: TGTGCCAGCAGGCCGCGGGAGAAGGAGGAGCAGTACTTC. This sequence encodes CASRPREKEEQYF. The rearrangement uses TRBV6-1 and TRBJ2-7, with 7 positions matching TRBD2. Germline V CDR1 and CDR2: MNHNS, SASEGT. V lost 6 bases to trimming and J lost 7 bases; unmatched junction nucleotides: 9. This CDR3 spans 13 amino acids.

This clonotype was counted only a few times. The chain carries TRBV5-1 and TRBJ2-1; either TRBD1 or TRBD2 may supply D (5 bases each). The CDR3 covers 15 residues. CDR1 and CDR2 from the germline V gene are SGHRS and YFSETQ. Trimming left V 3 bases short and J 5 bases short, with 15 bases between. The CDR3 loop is CASSSRDASNNEQFF. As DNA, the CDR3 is TGCGCCAGCAGCTCCCGGGACGCGTCTAACAATGAGCAGTTCTTC. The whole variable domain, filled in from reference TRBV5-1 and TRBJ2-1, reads KAGVTQTPRYLIKTRGQQVTLSCSPISGHRSVSWYQQTPGQGLQFLFEYFSETQRNKGNFPGRFSGRQFSNSRSEMNVSTLELGDSALYLCASSSRDASNNEQFFGPGTRLTVL.

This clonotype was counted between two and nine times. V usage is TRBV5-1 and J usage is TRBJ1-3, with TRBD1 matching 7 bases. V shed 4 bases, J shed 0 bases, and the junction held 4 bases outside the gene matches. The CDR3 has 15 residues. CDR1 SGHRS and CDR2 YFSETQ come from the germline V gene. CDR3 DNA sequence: TGCGCCAGCAGCCGGGACAGATTCTCTGGAAACACCATATATTTT. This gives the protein CASSRDRFSGNTIYF.

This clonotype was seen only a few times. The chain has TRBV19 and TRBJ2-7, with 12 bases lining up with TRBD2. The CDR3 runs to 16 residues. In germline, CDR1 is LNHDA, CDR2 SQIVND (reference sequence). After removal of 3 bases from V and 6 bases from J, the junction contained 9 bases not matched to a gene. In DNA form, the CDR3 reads TGTGCCAGTAGTATGGTCCTAGCGGGAGGGCTCGGCGAGCAGTACTTC. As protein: CASSMVLAGGLGEQYF.

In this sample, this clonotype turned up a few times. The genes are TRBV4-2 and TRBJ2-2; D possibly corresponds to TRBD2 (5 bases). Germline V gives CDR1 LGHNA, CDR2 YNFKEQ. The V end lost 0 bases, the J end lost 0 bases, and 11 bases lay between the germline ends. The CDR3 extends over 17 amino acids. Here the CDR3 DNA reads TGTGCCAGCAGCCAAGAAGGCGGGTCAGCGAACACCGGGGAGCTGTTTTTT. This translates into CASSQEGGSANTGELFF.

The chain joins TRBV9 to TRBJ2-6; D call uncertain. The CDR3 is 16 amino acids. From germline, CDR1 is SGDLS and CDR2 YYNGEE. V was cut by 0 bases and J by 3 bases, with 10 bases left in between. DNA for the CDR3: TGTGCCAGCAGCGTAGCTCCGAGAAGTGGGGCCAACGTCCTGACTTTC. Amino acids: CASSVAPRSGANVLTF.

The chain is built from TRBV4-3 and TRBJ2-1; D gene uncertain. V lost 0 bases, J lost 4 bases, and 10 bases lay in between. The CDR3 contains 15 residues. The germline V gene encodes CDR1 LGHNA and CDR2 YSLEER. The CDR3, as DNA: TGCGCCAGCAGCCAAGATGGGCACGGATACAATGAGCAGTTCTTC. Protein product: CASSQDGHGYNEQFF.

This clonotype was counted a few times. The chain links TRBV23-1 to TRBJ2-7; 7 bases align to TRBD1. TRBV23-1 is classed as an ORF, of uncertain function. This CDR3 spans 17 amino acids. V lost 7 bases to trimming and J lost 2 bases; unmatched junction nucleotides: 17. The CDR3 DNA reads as TGCGCCAGCACCACGATTATCGAGACAGGGAAAACCTACGAGCAGTACTTC. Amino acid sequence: CASTTIIETGKTYEQYF.